The rows below give T cell receptor beta chains drawn from one sample of a study of blood T cell repertoires in COVID-19. The table came from immunoSEQ multiplex PCR; TCRdb's copy has only in-frame clones and leaves some out. The sample contains 85,000 to 90,000 clones, around 87% of which appear only once. Input material: peripheral blood. These receptors were taken from a human donor in a cohort sampled during active COVID-19. Each CDR3 is given with its conserved first and last residue. The D gene is left open where the match is weak. The listing skips clone size in some rows; elsewhere it reads once, few, many or a size class.

cdr3_length | clone_size | j_call | v_call | d_call | cdr3_nt | cdr3_aa
15 | . | TRBJ1-6 | TRBV6-2/TRBV6-3 | TRBD1 | TGTGCCAGCAGCCCTTTATACAGGGGGCAGTCACCCCTCCACTTT | CASSPLYRGQSPLHF
17 | . | TRBJ2-2 | TRBV19 | TRBD2 | TGTGCCAGTAGTTCTAGCGGGGGACGGTCCAACACCGGGGAGCTGTTTTTT | CASSSSGGRSNTGELFF
14 | . | TRBJ2-1 | TRBV19 | TRBD2 | TGTGCCAGTAGTAGACTAGCGGGCAAGGATGAGCAGTTCTTC | CASSRLAGKDEQFF
11 | few | TRBJ2-7 | TRBV30 | TRBD1 | TGTGCCTGGGGGGACAGCTACGAGCAGTACTTC | CAWGDSYEQYF
16 | . | TRBJ2-7 | TRBV29-1 | TRBD2 | TGCAGCGTTGATGCTAGCGGGAGTAAGGGAATAGGTGAGCAGTACTTC | CSVDASGSKGIGEQYF
13 | . | TRBJ1-2 | TRBV30 | . | TGTGCCTGGAGTGTACAGAATCATTATGGCTACACCTTC | CAWSVQNHYGYTF
14 | . | TRBJ2-1 | TRBV4-1 | . | TGCGCCAGCAGCCAGCGACTCCCTTACAATGAGCAGTTCTTC | CASSQRLPYNEQFF
17 | few | TRBJ2-1 | TRBV7-7 | TRBD2 | TGTGCTAGCAGCTTAGCGGTCGGACTAGGGGATTACAATGAGCAGTTCTTC | CASSLAVGLGDYNEQFF
16 | . | TRBJ2-7 | TRBV7-6 | . | TGTGCCAGCGGCAGGGGACGGACTCAAAGCTCCTACGAGCAGTACTTC | CASGRGRTQSSYEQYF
13 | . | TRBJ2-7 | TRBV29-1 | TRBD2 | TGCAGCGTTTCGGCGGGAGGCACCTACGAGCAGTACTTC | CSVSAGGTYEQYF
15 | . | TRBJ2-7 | TRBV7-9 | TRBD1 | TGTGCCAGCAGCTTAGAAGGGACAGGGGTTTTTGAGCAGTACTTC | CASSLEGTGVFEQYF
15 | . | TRBJ2-1 | TRBV11-2 | . | TGTGCCAGCAGCTTAAGGGGCGGCTACTACAATGAGCAGTTCTTC | CASSLRGGYYNEQFF
13 | . | TRBJ1-1 | TRBV19 | TRBD1 | TGTGCCAGTAACAACAGGGGGGGCACTGAAGCTTTCTTT | CASNNRGGTEAFF
16 | . | TRBJ2-2 | TRBV7-3 | TRBD2 | TGTGCCAGCAGCTTAAGAGGTAGCGGGACGGCCGGGGAGCTGTTTTTT | CASSLRGSGTAGELFF
16 | . | TRBJ2-2 | TRBV7-9 | . | TGTGCCAGCAGCTTAGACCTAGTTGGAGGGGCCGGGGAGCTGTTTTTT | CASSLDLVGGAGELFF
14 | . | TRBJ2-2 | TRBV30 | . | TGTGCCTGGAGTGTACAAGAAGGGGCCGGGGAGCTGTTTTTT | CAWSVQEGAGELFF
15 | . | TRBJ1-1 | TRBV5-4 | . | TGTGCCAGCAGCTTGGCTGGGGCCTTGAACACTGAAGCTTTCTTT | CASSLAGALNTEAFF
11 | once | TRBJ1-5 | TRBV28 | . | TGTGCCAGCAGTTCCGATCAGCCCCAGCATTTT | CASSSDQPQHF
15 | . | TRBJ2-3 | TRBV27 | . | TGTGCCAGCAGTTCGCTGGCGGCGGGCACAGATACGCAGTATTTT | CASSSLAAGTDTQYF
17 | . | TRBJ1-1 | TRBV7-9 | TRBD1 | TGTGCCAGCAGCCGCCTTATGGGACAGGCATTGAACACTGAAGCTTTCTTT | CASSRLMGQALNTEAFF
16 | . | TRBJ2-3 | TRBV7-9 | TRBD2 | TGTGCCAGCAGCCCTAGACTAGCGGGAGTCGGAAATACGCAGTATTTT | CASSPRLAGVGNTQYF
19 | . | TRBJ2-6 | TRBV30 | TRBD1 | TGTGCCTGGAGAGCACCCGGGACAGTCAGCTTAACTGGGGCCAACGTCCTGACTTTC | CAWRAPGTVSLTGANVLTF
13 | . | TRBJ2-7 | TRBV7-9 | . | TGTGCCAGCAGCGAGGACAATAACTACGAGCAGTACTTC | CASSEDNNYEQYF
12 | . | TRBJ1-3 | TRBV30 | TRBD1 | TGTGGGGGGACAGGGAGTAAAAACACCATATATTTT | CGGTGSKNTIYF
13 | once | TRBJ1-2 | TRBV6-5 | . | TGTGCCAGCAGTTATTTGGGAGTCTATGGCTACACCTTC | CASSYLGVYGYTF
15 | . | TRBJ2-3 | TRBV2 | TRBD2 | TGTGCCAGCAGAGGACTAGCGGGAACCACAGATACGCAGTATTTT | CASRGLAGTTDTQYF